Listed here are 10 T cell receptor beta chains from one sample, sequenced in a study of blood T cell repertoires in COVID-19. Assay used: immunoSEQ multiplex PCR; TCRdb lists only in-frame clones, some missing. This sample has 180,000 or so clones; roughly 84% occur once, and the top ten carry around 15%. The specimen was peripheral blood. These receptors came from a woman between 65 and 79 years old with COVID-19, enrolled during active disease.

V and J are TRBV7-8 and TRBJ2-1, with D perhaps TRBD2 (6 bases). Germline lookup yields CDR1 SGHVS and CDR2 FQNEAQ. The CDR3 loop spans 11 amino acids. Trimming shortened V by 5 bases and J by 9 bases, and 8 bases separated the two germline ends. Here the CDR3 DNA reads TGTGCCAGCAGCCCCGGGGGTGAGCAGTTCTTC. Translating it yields CASSPGGEQFF.

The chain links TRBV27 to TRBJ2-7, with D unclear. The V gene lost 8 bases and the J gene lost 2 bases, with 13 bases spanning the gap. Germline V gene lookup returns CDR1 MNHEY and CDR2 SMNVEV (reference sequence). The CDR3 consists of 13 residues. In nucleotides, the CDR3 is TGTGCCAGCGAGGCTCGGGTTACCTACGAGCAGTACTTC. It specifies CASEARVTYEQYF.

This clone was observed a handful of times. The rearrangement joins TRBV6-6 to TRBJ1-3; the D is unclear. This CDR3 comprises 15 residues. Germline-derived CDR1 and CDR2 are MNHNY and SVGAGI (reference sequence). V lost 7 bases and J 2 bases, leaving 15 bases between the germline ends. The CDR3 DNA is TGTGCCAGCAACTACCAGCCAGAGACTGGAAACACCATATATTTT. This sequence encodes CASNYQPETGNTIYF.

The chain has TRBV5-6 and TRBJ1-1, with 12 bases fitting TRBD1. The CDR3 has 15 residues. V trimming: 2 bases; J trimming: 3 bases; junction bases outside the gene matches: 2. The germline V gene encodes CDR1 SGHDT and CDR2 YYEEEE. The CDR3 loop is CASSLRDRGHTEAFF. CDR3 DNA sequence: TGTGCCAGCAGCTTAAGGGACAGGGGGCACACTGAAGCTTTCTTT.

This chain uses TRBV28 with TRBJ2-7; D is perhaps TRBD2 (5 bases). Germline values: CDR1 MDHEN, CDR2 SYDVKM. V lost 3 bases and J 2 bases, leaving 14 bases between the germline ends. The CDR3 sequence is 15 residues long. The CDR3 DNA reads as TGTGCCAGCAGTTTTTCTCCGGACTGGACCTACGAGCAGTACTTC. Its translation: CASSFSPDWTYEQYF. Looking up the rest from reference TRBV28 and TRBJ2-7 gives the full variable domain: DVKVTQSSRYLVKRTGEKVFLECVQDMDHENMFWYRQDPGLGLRLIYFSYDVKMKEKGDIPEGYSVSREKKERFSLILESASTNQTSMYLCASSFSPDWTYEQYFGPGTRLTVT.

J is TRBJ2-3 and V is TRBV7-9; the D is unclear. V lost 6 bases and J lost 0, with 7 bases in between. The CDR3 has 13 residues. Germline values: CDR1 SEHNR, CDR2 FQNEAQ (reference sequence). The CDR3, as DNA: TGTGCCAGCAGTCCTGAGAGCACAGATACGCAGTATTTT. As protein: CASSPESTDTQYF.

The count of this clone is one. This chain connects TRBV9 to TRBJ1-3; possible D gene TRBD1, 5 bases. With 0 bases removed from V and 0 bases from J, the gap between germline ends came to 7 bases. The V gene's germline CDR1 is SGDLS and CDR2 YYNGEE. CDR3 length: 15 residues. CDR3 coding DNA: TGTGCCAGCAGCGTAGTTGACAGCTCTGGAAACACCATATATTTT. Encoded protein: CASSVVDSSGNTIYF.

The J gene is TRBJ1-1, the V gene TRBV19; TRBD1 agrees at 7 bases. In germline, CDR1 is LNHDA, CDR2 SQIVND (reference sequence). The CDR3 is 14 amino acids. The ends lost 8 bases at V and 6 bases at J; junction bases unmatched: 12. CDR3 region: CASHKTGDRAEAFF. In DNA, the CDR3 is TGTGCCAGTCATAAAACAGGGGATAGGGCTGAAGCTTTCTTT.

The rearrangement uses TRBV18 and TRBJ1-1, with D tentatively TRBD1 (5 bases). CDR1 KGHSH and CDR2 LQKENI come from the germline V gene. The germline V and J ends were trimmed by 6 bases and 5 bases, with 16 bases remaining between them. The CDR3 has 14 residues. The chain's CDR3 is CASSRDSKGTEAFF. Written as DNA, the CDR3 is TGTGCCAGCTCTCGTGACAGTAAGGGGACTGAAGCTTTCTTT.

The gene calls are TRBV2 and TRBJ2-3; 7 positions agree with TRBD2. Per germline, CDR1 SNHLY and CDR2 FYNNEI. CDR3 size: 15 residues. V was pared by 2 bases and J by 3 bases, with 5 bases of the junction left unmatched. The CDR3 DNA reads TGTGCCAGCAGTGAAAAGCGGGATCTGACAGATACGCAGTATTTT. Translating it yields CASSEKRDLTDTQYF.